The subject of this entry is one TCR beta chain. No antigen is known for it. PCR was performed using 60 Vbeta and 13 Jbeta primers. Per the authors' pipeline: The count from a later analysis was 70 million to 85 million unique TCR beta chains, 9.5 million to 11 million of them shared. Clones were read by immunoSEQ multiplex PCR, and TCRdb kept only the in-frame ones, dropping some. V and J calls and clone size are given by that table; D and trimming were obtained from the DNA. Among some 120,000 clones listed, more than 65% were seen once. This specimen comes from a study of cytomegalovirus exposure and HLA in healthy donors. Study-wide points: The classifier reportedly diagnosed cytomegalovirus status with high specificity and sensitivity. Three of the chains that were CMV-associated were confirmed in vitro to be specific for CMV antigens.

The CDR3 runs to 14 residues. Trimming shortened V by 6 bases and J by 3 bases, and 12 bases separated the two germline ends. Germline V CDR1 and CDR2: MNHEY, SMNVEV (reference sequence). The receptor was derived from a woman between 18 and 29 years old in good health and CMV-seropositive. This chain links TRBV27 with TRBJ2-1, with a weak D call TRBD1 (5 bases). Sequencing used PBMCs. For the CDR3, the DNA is TGTGCCAGCAGGACAACCAGGGACTACAATGAGCAGTTCTTC. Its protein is CASRTTRDYNEQFF.